The rows below give T cell receptor beta chains drawn from one sample of a study of neurological immune-mediated disorders. MiXCR, run by TCRdb on the 5' RACE reads, gives a single entry per CDR3 protein. The table shows under 70,000 distinct CDR3 sequences, with roughly 3.2% occurring only once. The sample consisted of PBMCs. The receptors were gathered from a woman aged 25 to 39 with multiple sclerosis. Both conserved end residues are part of each CDR3. D genes are given only for firm matches. Clone sizes are given selectively: once, few, many, or a class where the clone is expanded.

v_call: TRBV9; j_call: TRBJ1-6; clone_size: many; d_call: -; cdr3_nt: TGTGCCAGCAGCTCATCCTGGGTCGGGAATTCACCCCTCCACTTT; cdr3_aa: CASSSSWVGNSPLHF
v_call: TRBV5-4; j_call: TRBJ2-1; clone_size: many; d_call: TRBD1; cdr3_nt: TGTGCCAGCAGCCCGCGGACAGGGGGCGATGAGCAGTTCTTC; cdr3_aa: CASSPRTGGDEQFF
v_call: TRBV28; j_call: TRBJ1-2; clone_size: many; d_call: TRBD1; cdr3_nt: TGTGCCAGCAGTCGCCAGGGGGGCGGCTATGGCTACACCTTC; cdr3_aa: CASSRQGGGYGYTF
v_call: TRBV20-1; j_call: TRBJ1-2; clone_size: many; d_call: TRBD1; cdr3_nt: TGCAGTGCTAGAGTGGGGGACAGCTATGGCTACACCTTC; cdr3_aa: CSARVGDSYGYTF
v_call: TRBV4-3; j_call: TRBJ2-3; clone_size: many; d_call: -; cdr3_nt: TGCGCCAGCAGCCAAGGATCGTGGGCCATCACAGATACGCAGTATTTT; cdr3_aa: CASSQGSWAITDTQYF
v_call: TRBV6-6; j_call: TRBJ1-5; clone_size: many; d_call: -; cdr3_nt: TGTGCCAGCAGTTATGGACTGGGTGATCAGCCCCAGCATTTT; cdr3_aa: CASSYGLGDQPQHF
v_call: TRBV12-3/TRBV12-4; j_call: TRBJ1-1; clone_size: many; d_call: -; cdr3_nt: TGTGCCAGCAGTTATTGGATTTATGTCGGGGGGCTCACTGAAGCTTTCTTT; cdr3_aa: CASSYWIYVGGLTEAFF
v_call: TRBV20-1; j_call: TRBJ2-6; clone_size: many; d_call: -; cdr3_nt: TGCAGTGCTAGAGCGGTAGGGGCCAACGTCCTGACTTTC; cdr3_aa: CSARAVGANVLTF
v_call: TRBV12-3/TRBV12-4; j_call: TRBJ1-5; clone_size: many; d_call: TRBD1; cdr3_nt: TGTGCCAGCAGCGGGGACAGGGCACCCCAGAATTTT; cdr3_aa: CASSGDRAPQNF
v_call: TRBV6-6; j_call: TRBJ1-4; clone_size: many; d_call: -; cdr3_nt: TGTGCCAGCAGTTACGGGGCTACTAATGAAAAACTGTTTTTT; cdr3_aa: CASSYGATNEKLFF
v_call: TRBV6-5; j_call: TRBJ2-1; clone_size: many; d_call: TRBD2; cdr3_nt: TGTGCCAGCAGTTACCCGGGGGGATTAAATGAGCAGTTCTTC; cdr3_aa: CASSYPGGLNEQFF
v_call: TRBV15; j_call: TRBJ1-5; clone_size: many; d_call: -; cdr3_nt: TGTGCCACCAGCAGGGTATCCGGGACGCGCGGCAATCAGCCCCAGCATTTT; cdr3_aa: CATSRVSGTRGNQPQHF
v_call: TRBV20-1; j_call: TRBJ1-6; clone_size: -; d_call: -; cdr3_nt: TGCAGTGCTAGAGATTTGCAAGCCCCAACTAATTCACCCCTCAACTTT; cdr3_aa: CSARDLQAPTNSPLNF
v_call: TRBV20-1; j_call: TRBJ1-6; clone_size: many; d_call: -; cdr3_nt: TGCAGTGCTTTTTCCGGGATGGGGGGTAATTCACCCCTCAACTTT; cdr3_aa: CSAFSGMGGNSPLNF
v_call: TRBV6-6; j_call: TRBJ1-4; clone_size: -; d_call: -; cdr3_nt: TGTGCCAGCAGTTACACCTCAGGGGCAGGGAAACTGTTTTTT; cdr3_aa: CASSYTSGAGKLFF
v_call: TRBV20-1; j_call: TRBJ2-3; clone_size: few; d_call: TRBD2; cdr3_nt: TGCAGTGTCCGGACTAGCGTGTCTAGCACAGATACGCAGTATTTT; cdr3_aa: CSVRTSVSSTDTQYF
v_call: TRBV24-1; j_call: TRBJ2-2; clone_size: many; d_call: -; cdr3_nt: TGTGCCACCAGTGATGGGGCTACCGGGGAGCTGTTTTTT; cdr3_aa: CATSDGATGELFF
v_call: TRBV15; j_call: TRBJ1-1; clone_size: many; d_call: TRBD1; cdr3_nt: TGTGCCACCAGCTCTGGACAGGGGGTCACTGAAGCTTTCTTT; cdr3_aa: CATSSGQGVTEAFF
v_call: TRBV24-1; j_call: TRBJ2-2; clone_size: many; d_call: -; cdr3_nt: TGTGCCACCGGATCCACCGGGGAGCTGTTTTTT; cdr3_aa: CATGSTGELFF
v_call: TRBV5-1; j_call: TRBJ1-1; clone_size: many; d_call: TRBD1; cdr3_nt: TGCGCCAGCAGCCAGAGACAGGGAGCCACTGAAGCTTTCTTT; cdr3_aa: CASSQRQGATEAFF
v_call: TRBV21-1; j_call: TRBJ1-2; clone_size: many; d_call: -; cdr3_nt: TGTGCCAGCAGCAACGGGACCCCGGGTAATCACTATGGCTACACCTTC; cdr3_aa: CASSNGTPGNHYGYTF
v_call: TRBV3-1; j_call: TRBJ2-1; clone_size: many; d_call: TRBD2; cdr3_nt: TGTGCCAGCAGCCAAGAGGGACTAGCGGGAGGGTTCAATGAGCAGTTCTTC; cdr3_aa: CASSQEGLAGGFNEQFF
v_call: TRBV3-1; j_call: TRBJ1-5; clone_size: -; d_call: TRBD1; cdr3_nt: TGTGCCAGCAGCCTCAGACAGGGTTGGAATCAGCCCCAGCATTTT; cdr3_aa: CASSLRQGWNQPQHF
v_call: TRBV20-1; j_call: TRBJ2-3; clone_size: many; d_call: TRBD1; cdr3_nt: TGCAGCGGGACAGGGGATTTTTTGGATACGCAGTATTTT; cdr3_aa: CSGTGDFLDTQYF
v_call: TRBV5-1; j_call: TRBJ1-2; clone_size: many; d_call: -; cdr3_nt: TGCGCCAGCAGCTTGGGCGGGTCGGTCTTGGATGGCTACACCTTC; cdr3_aa: CASSLGGSVLDGYTF
v_call: TRBV5-1; j_call: TRBJ2-7; clone_size: few; d_call: TRBD2; cdr3_nt: TGCGCCAGCAGCCTACGGACTAGCGGGGGACTCGAGCAGTACTTC; cdr3_aa: CASSLRTSGGLEQYF
v_call: TRBV4-2; j_call: TRBJ2-7; clone_size: many; d_call: -; cdr3_nt: TGTGCCAGCAGCCAAGATACCGGGAGCAGGTCCTACGAGCAGTACTTC; cdr3_aa: CASSQDTGSRSYEQYF
v_call: TRBV6-5; j_call: TRBJ1-1; clone_size: many; d_call: TRBD1; cdr3_nt: TGTGCCAGCACTTCGGACAGGGGAGGCACTGAAGCTTTCTTT; cdr3_aa: CASTSDRGGTEAFF
v_call: TRBV20-1; j_call: TRBJ2-4; clone_size: -; d_call: TRBD1; cdr3_nt: TGCAGTGCTAGAGAGCAGGGGGTAGCCAAAAAAATTCAGTACTTC; cdr3_aa: CSAREQGVAKKIQYF
v_call: TRBV20-1; j_call: TRBJ1-1; clone_size: many; d_call: -; cdr3_nt: TGCAGTGCCCCTATACAGGGTCTGAACACTGAAGCTTTCTTT; cdr3_aa: CSAPIQGLNTEAFF
v_call: TRBV4-1; j_call: TRBJ1-1; clone_size: -; d_call: -; cdr3_nt: TGCGCCAGCAGCGACGGTGAAGCTTTCTTT; cdr3_aa: CASSDGEAFF
v_call: TRBV7-2; j_call: TRBJ2-2; clone_size: -; d_call: -; cdr3_nt: -; cdr3_aa: CASSINGDSTYEQYFGPGTGELFF
v_call: TRBV24-1; j_call: TRBJ2-2; clone_size: many; d_call: TRBD1; cdr3_nt: TGTGCCACGAGGGAACAGGGGGACACCGGGGAGCTGTTTTTT; cdr3_aa: CATREQGDTGELFF
v_call: TRBV20-1; j_call: TRBJ1-5; clone_size: -; d_call: TRBD1; cdr3_nt: TGCAGTTCCGTCACAGGGGCGAATCAGCCCCAGAATTTT; cdr3_aa: CSSVTGANQPQNF
v_call: TRBV14; j_call: TRBJ2-3; clone_size: few; d_call: TRBD1; cdr3_nt: TGTGCCAGCAGCCTCCACCGGGACAGGGTCCTTGCAGATACGCAGTATTTT; cdr3_aa: CASSLHRDRVLADTQYF
v_call: TRBV4-3; j_call: TRBJ1-2; clone_size: many; d_call: -; cdr3_nt: TGCGCCAGCAGCCAAGATGGGGCCGGGGGGAGAGGGGGCTACACCTTC; cdr3_aa: CASSQDGAGGRGGYTF
v_call: TRBV5-1; j_call: TRBJ2-3; clone_size: -; d_call: TRBD2; cdr3_nt: TGCGCCAGCAGCCGACTTCTGGGGACTACCGCAGATACGCAGTATTTT; cdr3_aa: CASSRLLGTTADTQYF
v_call: TRBV7-9; j_call: TRBJ1-4; clone_size: many; d_call: -; cdr3_nt: TGTGCCAGCAGCCGGAATCTCGGTGAAAAACTGTTTTTT; cdr3_aa: CASSRNLGEKLFF
v_call: TRBV7-9; j_call: TRBJ2-7; clone_size: many; d_call: -; cdr3_nt: TGTGCCAGCTGGGAGCAGTACTTC; cdr3_aa: CASWEQYF
v_call: TRBV6-5; j_call: TRBJ1-6; clone_size: many; d_call: TRBD1; cdr3_nt: TGTGCCAGCAGGACGCAGGGGGCTCTATTGTCACCCCTCAACTTT; cdr3_aa: CASRTQGALLSPLNF
v_call: TRBV7-7; j_call: TRBJ2-1; clone_size: many; d_call: TRBD2; cdr3_nt: TGTGCCAGCAGCTACCACCAAGCCCCGGGACTAGCAATCGGTGAGCAGTTCTTC; cdr3_aa: CASSYHQAPGLAIGEQFF
v_call: TRBV20-1; j_call: TRBJ2-1; clone_size: many; d_call: TRBD2; cdr3_nt: TGCAGTGCTAGAGATGAACTAGCGGGAGCCCCCTACAATGAGCAGTTCTTC; cdr3_aa: CSARDELAGAPYNEQFF
v_call: TRBV7-9; j_call: TRBJ2-7; clone_size: many; d_call: -; cdr3_nt: TGTGCCAGCAGCCCAATCGGGCAGACCTACGAGCAGTACTTC; cdr3_aa: CASSPIGQTYEQYF
v_call: TRBV7-2; j_call: TRBJ1-3; clone_size: many; d_call: -; cdr3_nt: TGTGCCAGCAGCTTAGTCCCTCAGCCCCCTGGAAACACCATATATTTT; cdr3_aa: CASSLVPQPPGNTIYF
v_call: TRBV12-3/TRBV12-4; j_call: TRBJ2-3; clone_size: many; d_call: -; cdr3_nt: TGTGCCAGCAGTCCGACCAGAACAGATACGCAGTATTTT; cdr3_aa: CASSPTRTDTQYF
v_call: TRBV7-9; j_call: TRBJ1-3; clone_size: many; d_call: -; cdr3_nt: TGTGCCAGCAGCTTAGAGCATCTGAGCTCTGGAAACACCATATATTTT; cdr3_aa: CASSLEHLSSGNTIYF
v_call: TRBV7-2; j_call: TRBJ1-6; clone_size: many; d_call: -; cdr3_nt: TGTGCCAGCAGCTTAGAAGGGGGGTCACCCCTCCACTTT; cdr3_aa: CASSLEGGSPLHF